This T cell receptor beta chain is from a study of OX40 agonist ivuxolimab in advanced cancers. Looking at the study overall: Partial responses were recorded for three patients, including one with hepatocellular carcinoma and two with cutaneous melanoma. Whole-study findings and limits: The 0.1-3.0 mg/kg partial responders had among the lowest clonal expansion.

Losses at the gene ends were 5 bases for V and 1 base for J; bases not matched to a gene: 5. This CDR3 contains 17 residues. Per the germline V gene, CDR1 is SGHAT and CDR2 is FQNNGV. This table comes from immunoSEQ multiplex PCR, and its TCRdb copy is limited to in-frame clones, with some not included. Of 91,000 or so clones detected, around 94% appear once; the ten largest clones hold less than 0.2%. As concerns this clone: The antigen remains undetermined.

J is TRBJ2-2 and V is TRBV11-2, with 12 bases matching TRBD2. The source was CD4+ or CD8+ T cells sorted from blood, collected in a trial of the OX40 agonist ivuxolimab. This receptor was obtained from an adult with an advanced solid tumor such as melanoma, head and neck, liver or kidney cancer. The CDR3 sequence: CASSRLAGARNTGELFF. In DNA form, the CDR3 reads TGTGCCAGCAGCCGACTAGCGGGGGCCAGGAACACCGGGGAGCTGTTTTTT.